Below, one TCR beta chain is given with its context. What it recognizes is unknown. This record comes from a study of T cell responses to AZD1222 COVID-19 vaccine. Data came from immunoSEQ multiplex PCR; TCRdb stores just in-frame clones and leaves some out. This table holds around 100,000 clones, roughly 84% found once. Trimming took 4 bases from V and 0 from J, leaving 9 bases between them. This CDR3 has 14 residues. Germline V gives CDR1 MNHEY, CDR2 SVGAGI. Study-wide findings and caveats: Unmutated variant regions are reportedly the target of nearly half of TCRs that are spike-specific. There were mostly white British donors and more females than males, and clonal diversity was possibly underestimated. The repertoires were collected only after the peak T cell response. Seropositive at baseline were only six or seven AZD1222 recipients.

The source of this sequence is an adult in good health. The sample in question was peripheral blood, obtained on day 0 of AZD1222 vaccination. The chain uses TRBV6-5 and TRBJ1-2, with no clear D. CDR3 nucleotides: TGTGCCAGCAGTTTATCTGGATCTAACTATGGCTACACCTTC. Protein sequence: CASSLSGSNYGYTF.